The clone carrying this T cell receptor beta chain showed up many times. Its antigen remains unknown. These data belong to a study of T cells in Graves' hyperthyroidism and ophthalmopathy. The CDR3 contains 13 residues. Looked up from germline, CDR1 is MDHEN and CDR2 is SYDVKM. Trimming stripped 3 bases from V and 2 bases from J, with 8 bases between. Study-level findings and limits: Clonotypes that were expanded in thyroid above 0.001 mostly appeared in blood too. Separation of ophthalmopathy from stable hyperthyroidism was achieved by a 13 V-J model.

Ophthalmopathy patients had moderate-to-severe active disease, CAS ≥3, NOSPECS ≥4, and disease duration under 3 months. Diagnoses were made from clinical symptoms, serum measures (thyroxine and TRAb), thyroid ultrasound and orbital computed tomography. TCR beta CDR3 region amplification was performed from RNA transcripts. The TCR CDR3 was amplified in a first-round RT-PCR using the HTBI primer set. Each CDR3 protein gets one entry after TCRdb re-called the multiplex PCR reads with MiXCR. The repertoire holds around 350,000 distinct CDR3 sequences, about 14% seen once, with around 20% in the top ten.

Sequencing was carried out using blood. V gene TRBV28 combines with J gene TRBJ2-7; D uncertain. This TCR came from a woman aged 25 to 39 with Graves' ophthalmopathy. The CDR3 reads CASSLIGTYEQYF. CDR3 nucleotides: TGTGCCAGCAGTTTGATAGGGACCTACGAGCAGTACTTC.